The 7 T cell receptor beta chains reported below all come from one sample, sequenced in a study of response to subunit inactivated influenza vaccine. TCRdb itself ran the RT-PCR reads through MiXCR, one entry per CDR3 protein. Seen here are some 800,000 distinct CDR3 sequences, roughly 20% observed once, and the top ten hold roughly 10%. Sequencing used PBMCs from blood, obtained 5 days after vaccination. The source of these receptors is a man aged 50 to 59 who received an inactivated influenza vaccine.

The chain couples TRBV4-3 to TRBJ2-7; no clear D. The V and J ends lost 0 bases and 2 bases respectively, with 11 bases between them. There are 15 residues in the CDR3. Germline V lookup: CDR1 LGHNA, CDR2 YSLEER. CDR3 bases: TGCGCCAGCAGCCAAGATCTGGCGTACCCCTACGAGCAGTACTTC. Protein sequence: CASSQDLAYPYEQYF.

This clonotype was counted between two and nine times. This sequence joins TRBV6-6 and TRBJ2-7; 8 nucleotides match TRBD1. CDR1 and CDR2 (germline): MNHNY, SVGAGI (reference sequence). The CDR3 length is 13 residues. With V trimmed by 5 bases and J by 5 bases, 5 bases remained unmatched. This CDR3 is CASSRQGFDEQYF. CDR3 nucleotides: TGTGCCAGCAGTAGACAGGGGTTTGACGAGCAGTACTTC.

In its sample, this clonotype was seen a few times. This chain uses TRBV7-9 with TRBJ1-2; D might be TRBD1 (5 bases). Trimming shortened V by 6 bases and J by 7 bases, and 12 bases separated the two germline ends. The CDR3 runs 12 residues. Per the germline V gene, CDR1 is SEHNR and CDR2 is FQNEAQ (reference sequence). This CDR3 is CASRHDRGGYTF. The CDR3 region has the DNA TGTGCCAGCAGACACGACAGAGGTGGCTACACCTTC.

This clonotype was seen more than once but under ten times. The chain couples TRBV18 to TRBJ2-1; 9 bases are a match to TRBD1. V trimming: 3 bases; J trimming: 7 bases; junction bases outside the gene matches: 10. Germline V gene sequence: CDR1 KGHSH, CDR2 LQKENI. The CDR3 covers 16 residues. The CDR3 spells CASSPGQGLFLNEQFF. DNA for the CDR3: TGTGCCAGCTCACCCGGACAGGGGCTTTTCCTAAATGAGCAGTTCTTC.

This chain links TRBV20-1 with TRBJ2-7, with 10 bases aligning to TRBD2. With V trimmed by 0 bases and J by 1 base, 6 bases remained unmatched. The CDR3 runs 16 residues. CDR1 and CDR2 (germline): DFQATT, SNEGSKA (reference sequence). CDR3 nucleotides: TGCAGTGCTAGAGAAATTAGCGGGAGGCAGTCCTACGAGCAGTACTTC. As protein: CSAREISGRQSYEQYF.

This clonotype was picked up a small number of times. The J gene is TRBJ1-2, the V gene TRBV20-1, with a possible D match to TRBD1 (6 bases). Germline V gene lookup returns CDR1 DFQATT and CDR2 SNEGSKA (reference sequence). V lost 0 bases and J 4 bases, leaving 15 bases between the germline ends. The CDR3 is 15 residues long. Here the CDR3 reads CSARDVGGRIYGYTF. CDR3 nucleotide sequence: TGCAGTGCTAGAGATGTAGGGGGGAGGATCTATGGCTACACCTTC.

The CDR3 loop is CSARPTGLSTEAFF. The CDR3 region has the DNA TGCAGTGCTAGACCGACAGGGCTCAGCACTGAAGCTTTCTTT. The V gene is TRBV20-1, the J gene TRBJ1-1, with 7 nucleotides matching TRBD1. J gave up 4 bases and V 2 bases, and 7 bases lay outside the gene matches. In germline, CDR1 is DFQATT, CDR2 SNEGSKA (reference sequence). CDR3 length equals 14 residues.